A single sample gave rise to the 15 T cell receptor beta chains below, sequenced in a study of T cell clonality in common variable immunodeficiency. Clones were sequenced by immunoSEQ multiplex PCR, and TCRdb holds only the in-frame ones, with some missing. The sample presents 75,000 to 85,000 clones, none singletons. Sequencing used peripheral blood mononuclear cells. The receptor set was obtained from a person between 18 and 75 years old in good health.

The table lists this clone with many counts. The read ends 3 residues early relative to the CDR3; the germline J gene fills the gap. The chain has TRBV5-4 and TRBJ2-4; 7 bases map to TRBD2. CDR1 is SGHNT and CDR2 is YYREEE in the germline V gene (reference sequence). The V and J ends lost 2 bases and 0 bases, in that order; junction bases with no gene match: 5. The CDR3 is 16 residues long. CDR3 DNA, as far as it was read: TGTGCCAGCAGCTTTGGTTTAGCGGGAGCCAAAAACATT. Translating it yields CASSFGLAGAKNI. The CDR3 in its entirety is CASSFGLAGAKNIQYF.

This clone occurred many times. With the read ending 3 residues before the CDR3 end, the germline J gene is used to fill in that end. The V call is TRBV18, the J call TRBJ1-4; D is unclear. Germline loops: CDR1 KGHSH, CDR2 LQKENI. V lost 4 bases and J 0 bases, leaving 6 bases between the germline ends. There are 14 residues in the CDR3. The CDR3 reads CASSLQATNEKLFF. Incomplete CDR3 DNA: TGTGCCAGCTCACTCCAGGCAACTAATGAAAAA. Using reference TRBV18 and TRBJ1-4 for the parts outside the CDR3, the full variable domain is NAGVMQNPRHLVRRRGQEARLRCSPMKGHSHVYWYRQLPEEGLKFMVYLQKENIIDESGMPKERFSAEFPKEGPSILRIQQVVRGDSAAYFCASSLQATNEKLFFGSGTQLSVL.

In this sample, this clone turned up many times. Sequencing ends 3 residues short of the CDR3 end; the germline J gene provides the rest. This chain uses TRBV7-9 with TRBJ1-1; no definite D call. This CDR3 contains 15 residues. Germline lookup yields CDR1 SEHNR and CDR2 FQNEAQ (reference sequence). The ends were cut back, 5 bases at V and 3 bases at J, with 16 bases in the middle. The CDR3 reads CASSPDRGWDTEAFF. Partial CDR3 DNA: TGTGCCAGCAGCCCCGATCGGGGTTGGGACACTGAA.

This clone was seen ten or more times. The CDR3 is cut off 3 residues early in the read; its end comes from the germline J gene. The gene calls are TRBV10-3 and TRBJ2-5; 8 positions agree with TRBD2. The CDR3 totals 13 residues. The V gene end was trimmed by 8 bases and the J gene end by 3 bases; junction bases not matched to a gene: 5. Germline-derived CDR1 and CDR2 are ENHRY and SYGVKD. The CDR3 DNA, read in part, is TGTGCCATCGGGGAGCGGGAGAAAGAGACC. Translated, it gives CAIGEREKET. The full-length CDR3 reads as CAIGEREKETQYF.

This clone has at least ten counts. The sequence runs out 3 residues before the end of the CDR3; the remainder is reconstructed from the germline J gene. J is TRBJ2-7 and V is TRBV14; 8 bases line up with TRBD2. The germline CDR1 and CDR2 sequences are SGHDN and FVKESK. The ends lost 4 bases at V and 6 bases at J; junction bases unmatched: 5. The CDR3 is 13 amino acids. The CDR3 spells CASSLSGIGEQYF. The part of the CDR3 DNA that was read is TGTGCCAGCAGCCTTAGCGGGATAGGCGAG.

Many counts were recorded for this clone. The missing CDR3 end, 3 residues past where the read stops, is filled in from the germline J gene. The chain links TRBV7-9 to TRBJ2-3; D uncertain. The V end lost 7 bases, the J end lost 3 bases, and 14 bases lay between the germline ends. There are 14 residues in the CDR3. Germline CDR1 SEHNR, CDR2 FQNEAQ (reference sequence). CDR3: CASISNLQTDTQYF. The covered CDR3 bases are TGTGCCAGCATCTCTAACTTACAGACAGATACG.

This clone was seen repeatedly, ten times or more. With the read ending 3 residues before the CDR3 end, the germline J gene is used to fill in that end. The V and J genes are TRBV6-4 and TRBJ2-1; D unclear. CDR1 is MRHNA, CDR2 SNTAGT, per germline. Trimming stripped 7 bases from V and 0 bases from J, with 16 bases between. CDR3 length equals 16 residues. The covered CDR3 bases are TGTGCCAGCAAGAGTACCTTCTTTAGCTCCTACAATGAG. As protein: CASKSTFFSSYNE. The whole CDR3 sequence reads CASKSTFFSSYNEQFF.

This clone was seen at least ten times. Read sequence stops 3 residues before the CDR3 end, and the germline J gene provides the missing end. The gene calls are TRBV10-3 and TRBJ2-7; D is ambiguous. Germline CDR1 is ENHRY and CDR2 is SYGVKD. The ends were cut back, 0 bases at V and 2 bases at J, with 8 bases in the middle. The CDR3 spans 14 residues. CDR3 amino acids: CAISESGRAYEQYF. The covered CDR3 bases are TGTGCCATCAGTGAGTCGGGCAGAGCCTACGAG.

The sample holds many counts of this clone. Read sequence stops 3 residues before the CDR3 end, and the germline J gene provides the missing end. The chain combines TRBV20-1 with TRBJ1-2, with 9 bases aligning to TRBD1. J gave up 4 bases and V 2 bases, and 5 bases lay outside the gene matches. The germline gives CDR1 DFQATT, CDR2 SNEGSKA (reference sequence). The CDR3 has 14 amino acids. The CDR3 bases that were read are TGCAGTGCTAGACTGGACAGGGGTGGCTATGGC. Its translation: CSARLDRGGYG. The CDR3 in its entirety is CSARLDRGGYGYTF.

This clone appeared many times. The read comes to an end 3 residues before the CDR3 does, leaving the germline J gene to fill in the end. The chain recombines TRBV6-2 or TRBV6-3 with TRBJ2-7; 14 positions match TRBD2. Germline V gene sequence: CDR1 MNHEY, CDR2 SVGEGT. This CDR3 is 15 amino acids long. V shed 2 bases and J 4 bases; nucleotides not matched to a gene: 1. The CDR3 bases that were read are TGTGCCAGCAGTTACGGGACTAGCGGGAGTTACGAG. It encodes CASSYGTSGSYE. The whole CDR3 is CASSYGTSGSYEQYF.

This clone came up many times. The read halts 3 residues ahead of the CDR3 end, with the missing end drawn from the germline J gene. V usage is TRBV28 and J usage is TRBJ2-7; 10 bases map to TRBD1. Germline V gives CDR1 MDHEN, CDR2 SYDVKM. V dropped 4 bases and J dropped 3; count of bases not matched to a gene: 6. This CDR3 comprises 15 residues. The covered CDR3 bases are TGTGCCAGCAGTTCGCCGGGACAGGGGCTCTACGAG. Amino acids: CASSSPGQGLYE. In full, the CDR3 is CASSSPGQGLYEQYF.

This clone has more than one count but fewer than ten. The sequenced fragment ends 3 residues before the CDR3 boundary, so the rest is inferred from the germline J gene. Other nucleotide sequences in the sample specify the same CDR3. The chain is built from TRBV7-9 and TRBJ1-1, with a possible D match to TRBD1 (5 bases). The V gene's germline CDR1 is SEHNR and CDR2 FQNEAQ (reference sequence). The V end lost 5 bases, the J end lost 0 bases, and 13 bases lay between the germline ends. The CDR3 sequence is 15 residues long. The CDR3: CASSMSGGMNTEAFF. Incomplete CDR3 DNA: TGTGCCAGCAGCATGAGTGGGGGGATGAACACTGAA.

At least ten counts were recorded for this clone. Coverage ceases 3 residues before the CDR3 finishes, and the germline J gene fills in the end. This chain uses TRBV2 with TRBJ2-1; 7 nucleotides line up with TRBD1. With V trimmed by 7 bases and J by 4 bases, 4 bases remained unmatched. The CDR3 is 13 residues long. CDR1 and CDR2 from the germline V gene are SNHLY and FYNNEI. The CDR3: CASTPGQYNEQFF. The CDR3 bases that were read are TGTGCCAGCACCCCGGGACAGTACAATGAG. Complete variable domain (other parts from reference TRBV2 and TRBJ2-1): EPEVTQTPSHQVTQMGQEVILRCVPISNHLYFYWYRQILGQKVEFLVSFYNNEISEKSEIFDDQFSVERPDGSNFTLKIRSTKLEDSAMYFCASTPGQYNEQFFGPGTRLTVL.

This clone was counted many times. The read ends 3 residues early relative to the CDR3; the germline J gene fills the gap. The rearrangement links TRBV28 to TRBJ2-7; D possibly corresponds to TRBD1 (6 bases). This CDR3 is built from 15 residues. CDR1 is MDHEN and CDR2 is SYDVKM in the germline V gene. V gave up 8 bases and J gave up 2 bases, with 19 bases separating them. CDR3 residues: CASQGSLDMAYEQYF. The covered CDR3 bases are TGTGCCAGCCAGGGGTCTCTCGATATGGCCTACGAG.

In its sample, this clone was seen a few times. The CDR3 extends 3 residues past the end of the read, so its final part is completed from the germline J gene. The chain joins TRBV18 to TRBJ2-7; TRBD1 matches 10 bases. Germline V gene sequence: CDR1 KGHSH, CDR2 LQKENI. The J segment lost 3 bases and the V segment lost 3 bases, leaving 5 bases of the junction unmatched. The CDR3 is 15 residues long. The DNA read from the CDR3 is TGTGCCAGCTCACCGAAGGACAGGGGGTACTACGAG. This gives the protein CASSPKDRGYYE. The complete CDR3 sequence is CASSPKDRGYYEQYF.